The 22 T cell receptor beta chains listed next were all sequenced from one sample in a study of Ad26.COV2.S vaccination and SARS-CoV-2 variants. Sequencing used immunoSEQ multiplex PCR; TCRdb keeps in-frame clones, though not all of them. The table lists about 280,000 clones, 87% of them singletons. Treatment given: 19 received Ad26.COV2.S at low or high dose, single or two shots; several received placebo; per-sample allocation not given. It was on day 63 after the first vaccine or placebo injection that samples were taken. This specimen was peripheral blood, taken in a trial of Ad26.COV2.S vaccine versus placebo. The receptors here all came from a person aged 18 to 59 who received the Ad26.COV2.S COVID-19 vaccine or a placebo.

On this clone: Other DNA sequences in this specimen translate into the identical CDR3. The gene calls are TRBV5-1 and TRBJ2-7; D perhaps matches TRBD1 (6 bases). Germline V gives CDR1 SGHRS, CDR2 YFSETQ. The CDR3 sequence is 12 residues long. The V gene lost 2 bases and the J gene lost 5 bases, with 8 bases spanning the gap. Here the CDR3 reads CASSLQGNEQYF. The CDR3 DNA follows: TGCGCCAGCAGCTTACAGGGAAACGAGCAGTACTTC.

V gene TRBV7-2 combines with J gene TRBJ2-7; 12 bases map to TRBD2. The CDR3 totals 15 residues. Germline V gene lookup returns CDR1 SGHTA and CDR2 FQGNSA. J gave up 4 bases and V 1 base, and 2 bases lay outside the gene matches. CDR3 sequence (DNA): TGTGCCAGCAGCTTAGTGACTAGCGGGGGATACGAGCAGTACTTC. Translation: CASSLVTSGGYEQYF.

The CDR3 loop reads CASSIPWSSYEQYF. DNA for the CDR3: TGTGCCAGCAGTATACCATGGAGCTCCTACGAGCAGTACTTC. The chain combines TRBV2 with TRBJ2-7; D is unclear. In germline, CDR1 is SNHLY, CDR2 FYNNEI. Trimming removed 5 bases at V and 0 bases at J, with 11 bases between. The CDR3 is 14 amino acids. The full variable domain, completed using reference TRBV2 and TRBJ2-7, is EPEVTQTPSHQVTQMGQEVILRCVPISNHLYFYWYRQILGQKVEFLVSFYNNEISEKSEIFDDQFSVERPDGSNFTLKIRSTKLEDSAMYFCASSIPWSSYEQYFGPGTRLTVT.

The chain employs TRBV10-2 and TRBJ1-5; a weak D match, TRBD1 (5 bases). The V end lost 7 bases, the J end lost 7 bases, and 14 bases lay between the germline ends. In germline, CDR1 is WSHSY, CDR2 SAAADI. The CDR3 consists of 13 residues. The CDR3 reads CASTQGPGQPQHF. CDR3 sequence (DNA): TGCGCCAGCACCCAGGGTCCGGGACAGCCCCAGCATTTT.

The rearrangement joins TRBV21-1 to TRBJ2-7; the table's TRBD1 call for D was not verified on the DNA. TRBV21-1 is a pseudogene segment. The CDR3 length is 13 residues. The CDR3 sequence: CASSKNRGGEQYF. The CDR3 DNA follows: TGTGCCAGCAGCAAAAACAGGGGGGGCGAGCAGTACTTC.

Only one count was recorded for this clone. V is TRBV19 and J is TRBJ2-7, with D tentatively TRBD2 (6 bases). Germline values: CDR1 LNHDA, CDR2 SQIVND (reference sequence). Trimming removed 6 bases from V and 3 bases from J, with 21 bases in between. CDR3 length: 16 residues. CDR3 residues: CASSQGLGGYLYEQYF. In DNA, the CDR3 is TGTGCCAGTAGCCAGGGTCTTGGAGGGTACCTCTACGAGCAGTACTTC.

This CDR3 reads CASSQRRWLGGHNEQFF. CDR3 nucleotides: TGTGCCAGCAGCCAAAGGCGATGGTTGGGAGGCCACAATGAGCAGTTCTTC. The chain employs TRBV3-1 (or the pseudogene TRBV3-2) and TRBJ2-1, with a weak D call TRBD2 (6 bases). Trimming took 2 bases from V and 5 from J, leaving 19 bases between them. This CDR3 has 17 amino acids. Germline CDR1 reads LGHDT; CDR2 reads YNNKEL (reference sequence).

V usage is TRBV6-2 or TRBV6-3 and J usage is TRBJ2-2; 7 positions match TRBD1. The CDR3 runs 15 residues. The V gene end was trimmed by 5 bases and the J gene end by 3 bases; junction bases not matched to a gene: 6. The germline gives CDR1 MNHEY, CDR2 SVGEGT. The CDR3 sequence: CASSPQTGHTGELFF. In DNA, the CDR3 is TGTGCCAGCAGTCCGCAGACAGGGCACACCGGGGAGCTGTTTTTT.

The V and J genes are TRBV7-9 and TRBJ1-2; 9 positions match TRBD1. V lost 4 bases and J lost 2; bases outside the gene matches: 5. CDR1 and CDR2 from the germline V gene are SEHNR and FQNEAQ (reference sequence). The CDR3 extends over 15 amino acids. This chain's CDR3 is CASSSDRGANYGYTF. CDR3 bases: TGTGCCAGCAGCTCGGACAGGGGAGCCAACTATGGCTACACCTTC.

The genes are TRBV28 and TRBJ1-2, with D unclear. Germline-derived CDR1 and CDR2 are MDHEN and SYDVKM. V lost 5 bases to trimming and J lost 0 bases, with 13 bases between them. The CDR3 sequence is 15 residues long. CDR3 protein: CASSTPQEANYGYTF. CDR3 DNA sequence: TGTGCCAGCAGTACGCCCCAGGAGGCTAACTATGGCTACACCTTC.

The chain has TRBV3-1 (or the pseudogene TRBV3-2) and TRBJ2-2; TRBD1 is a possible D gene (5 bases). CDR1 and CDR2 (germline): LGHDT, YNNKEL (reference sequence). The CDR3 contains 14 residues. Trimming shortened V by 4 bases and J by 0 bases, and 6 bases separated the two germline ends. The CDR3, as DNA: TGTGCCAGCAGCCCGACAGCGAACACCGGGGAGCTGTTTTTT. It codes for CASSPTANTGELFF.

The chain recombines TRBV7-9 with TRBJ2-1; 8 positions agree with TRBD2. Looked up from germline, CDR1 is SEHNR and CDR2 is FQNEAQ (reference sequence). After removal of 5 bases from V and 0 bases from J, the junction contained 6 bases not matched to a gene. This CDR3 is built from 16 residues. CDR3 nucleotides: TGTGCCAGCAGCCCACTTGGGACTAGCTCCTACAATGAGCAGTTCTTC. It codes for CASSPLGTSSYNEQFF.

The CDR3 sequence: CASSLSVTATEAFF. As DNA, the CDR3 is TGTGCCAGCAGCTTATCAGTAACGGCCACTGAAGCTTTCTTT. The genes are TRBV7-9 and TRBJ1-1; D is unresolved. This CDR3 region has 14 residues. Looked up from germline, CDR1 is SEHNR and CDR2 is FQNEAQ (reference sequence). Trimming removed 2 bases at V and 4 bases at J, with 11 bases between.

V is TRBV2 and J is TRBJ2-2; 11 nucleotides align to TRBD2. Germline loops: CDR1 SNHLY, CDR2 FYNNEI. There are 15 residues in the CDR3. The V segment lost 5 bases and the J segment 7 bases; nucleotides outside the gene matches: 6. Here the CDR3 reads CASSPLAGGFGELFF. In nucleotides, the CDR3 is TGTGCCAGCAGTCCCTTAGCGGGAGGGTTCGGGGAGCTGTTTTTT.

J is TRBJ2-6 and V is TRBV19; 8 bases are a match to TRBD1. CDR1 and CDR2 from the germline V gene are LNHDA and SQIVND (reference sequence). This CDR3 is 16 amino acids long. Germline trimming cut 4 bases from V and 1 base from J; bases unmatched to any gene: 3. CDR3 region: CASSTTGGSGANVLTF. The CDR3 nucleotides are TGTGCCAGTAGTACTACAGGGGGGTCTGGGGCCAACGTCCTGACTTTC.

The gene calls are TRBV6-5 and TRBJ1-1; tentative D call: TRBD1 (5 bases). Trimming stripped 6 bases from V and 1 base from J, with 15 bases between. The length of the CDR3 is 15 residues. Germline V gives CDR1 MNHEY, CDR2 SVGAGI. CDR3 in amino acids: CASSFWGGKNTEAFF. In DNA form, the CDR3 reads TGTGCCAGCAGCTTTTGGGGGGGTAAGAACACTGAAGCTTTCTTT.

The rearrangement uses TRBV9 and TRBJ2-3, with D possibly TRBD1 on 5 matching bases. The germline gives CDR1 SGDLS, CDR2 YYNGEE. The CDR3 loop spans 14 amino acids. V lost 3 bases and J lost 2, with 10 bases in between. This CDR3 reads CASSASTVTDTQYF. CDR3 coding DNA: TGTGCCAGCAGCGCATCGACAGTCACAGATACGCAGTATTTT.

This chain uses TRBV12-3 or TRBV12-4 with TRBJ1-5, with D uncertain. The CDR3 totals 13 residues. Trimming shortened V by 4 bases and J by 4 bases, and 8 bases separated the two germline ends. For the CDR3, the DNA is TGTGCCAGCAGTTACGGGGTAAATCAGCCCCAGCATTTT. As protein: CASSYGVNQPQHF.

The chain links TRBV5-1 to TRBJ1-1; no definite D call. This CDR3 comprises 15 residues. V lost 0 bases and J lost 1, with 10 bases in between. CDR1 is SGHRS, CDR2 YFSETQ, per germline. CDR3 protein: CASSLESTKNTEAFF. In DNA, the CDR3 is TGCGCCAGCAGCTTGGAGTCGACAAAGAACACTGAAGCTTTCTTT.

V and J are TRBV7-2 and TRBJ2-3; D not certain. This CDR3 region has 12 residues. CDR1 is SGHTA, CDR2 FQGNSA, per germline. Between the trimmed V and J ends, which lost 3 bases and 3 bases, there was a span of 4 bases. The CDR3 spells CASSLMTDTQYF. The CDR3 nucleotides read TGTGCCAGCAGCTTGATGACAGATACGCAGTATTTT.

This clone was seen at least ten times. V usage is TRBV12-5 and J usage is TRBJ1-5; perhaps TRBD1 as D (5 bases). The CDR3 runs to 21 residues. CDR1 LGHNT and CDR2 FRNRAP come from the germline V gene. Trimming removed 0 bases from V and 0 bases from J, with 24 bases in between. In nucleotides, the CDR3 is TGTGCTAGTGGTTTGGTACTGGGGGTCAACCAGGCCGGTGATAGCAATCAGCCCCAGCATTTT. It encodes CASGLVLGVNQAGDSNQPQHF. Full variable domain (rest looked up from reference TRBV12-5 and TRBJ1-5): DARVTQTPRHKVTEMGQEVTMRCQPILGHNTVFWYRQTMMQGLELLAYFRNRAPLDDSGMPKDRFSAEMPDATLATLKIQPSEPRDSAVYFCASGLVLGVNQAGDSNQPQHFGDGTRLSIL.

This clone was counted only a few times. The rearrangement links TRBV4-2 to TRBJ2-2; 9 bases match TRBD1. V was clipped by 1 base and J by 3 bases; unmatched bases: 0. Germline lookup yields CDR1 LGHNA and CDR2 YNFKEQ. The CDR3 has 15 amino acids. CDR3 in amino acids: CASSQGQGDTGELFF. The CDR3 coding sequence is TGTGCCAGCAGCCAAGGACAGGGGGACACCGGGGAGCTGTTTTTT.